The rows below give T cell receptor beta chains drawn from one sample of a study of T cells in Graves' hyperthyroidism and ophthalmopathy. Using its own MiXCR run on the multiplex PCR reads, TCRdb lists one record per CDR3 protein. This sample carries some 570,000 distinct CDR3 sequences, 11% to 15% of them seen once, and the ten largest clones take 6.5% to 9%. What was sequenced was blood. Receptors were obtained from a woman between 18 and 29 years old with Graves' ophthalmopathy. The CDR3 runs from the conserved cysteine through the conserved F or W. D genes are given only for firm matches. Size is omitted from some rows. Given values are once, few, many or a class for expanded clones.

TRBV14	few	TRBJ2-1	-	TGTGCCAGCAGCCTTCGGGACTTCCGAGTCTACAATGAGCAGTTCTTC	CASSLRDFRVYNEQFF
TRBV10-3	-	TRBJ2-5	-	TGTGCCATCAGTGGAGGGCCCGGAGAGGAGACCCAGTACTTC	CAISGGPGEETQYF
TRBV30	many	TRBJ2-5	-	TGTGCCTGGAGGAACAGCGGAGAGACCCAGTACTTC	CAWRNSGETQYF
TRBV24-1	many	TRBJ2-3	TRBD2	TGTGCCACCAGTGTCCCCGGGACTAGCGGGAGGGCGGGAAGAGATACGCAGTATTTT	CATSVPGTSGRAGRDTQYF
TRBV7-2	many	TRBJ2-2	TRBD1	TGTGCCAGCAGCTTTCGACAGGGGCCTACCGGGGAGCTGTTTTTT	CASSFRQGPTGELFF
TRBV7-2	-	TRBJ1-1	-	TGTGCCACCCGCTCCGGTGGGCGGATGAACACTGAAGCTTTCTTT	CATRSGGRMNTEAFF
TRBV5-1	few	TRBJ2-7	-	TGCGCCAGCAGCTTACTAGTTGCGGGAAACCTCTTGGGGTACTACGAGCAGTACTTC	CASSLLVAGNLLGYYEQYF
TRBV27	few	TRBJ2-5	TRBD2	TGTGCCAGCAGTCACCTAGCGGGAGTCCAAGAGACCCAGTACTTC	CASSHLAGVQETQYF
TRBV24-1	few	TRBJ2-3	TRBD2	TGTGCCACCAGTGATCAATATGGCGGGAGAAAGCAGTATTTT	CATSDQYGGRKQYF
TRBV3-1	many	TRBJ2-7	TRBD2	TGTGCCAGCAGCCAACGTTACACTAGCGGGAGTCGCGACGAGCAGTACTTC	CASSQRYTSGSRDEQYF
TRBV12-3/TRBV12-4	many	TRBJ1-2	-	TGTGCCAGCAGTTTTGGAGATAACTATGGCTACACCTTC	CASSFGDNYGYTF
TRBV28	-	TRBJ1-6	TRBD1	TGTGCCAGCAGTTTTCCGGACAGGACTAATTCACCCCTCCACTTT	CASSFPDRTNSPLHF
TRBV20-1	-	TRBJ2-7	-	TGCAGTGCTAGAGATTCACAGGGAACGGGTACCGAGCAGTACTTC	CSARDSQGTGTEQYF
TRBV7-3	many	TRBJ2-5	TRBD2	TGTGCCAGCAGCCGGGGGGGGTTCGAGACCCAGTACTTC	CASSRGGFETQYF
TRBV7-9	many	TRBJ2-3	-	TGTGCCAGCAGCTTAGGGCGTTTGGGACAAGGAGATACGCAGTATTTT	CASSLGRLGQGDTQYF
TRBV7-2	many	TRBJ1-1	-	TGTGCCAGCAGCTTAATGGACACTTACACTGAAGCTTTCTTT	CASSLMDTYTEAFF
TRBV4-1	few	TRBJ2-5	-	TGCGCCAGCAGCCACCTCCCCGGAAGGGTCGTTGAGACCCAGTACTTC	CASSHLPGRVVETQYF
TRBV2	many	TRBJ2-1	-	TGTGCCAGCAGTGAACGGAGGGTCTATGAGCAGTTCTTC	CASSERRVYEQFF
TRBV7-9	many	TRBJ2-1	-	TGTGCCAGCAGCTTATTGATTCATGAGCAGTTCTTC	CASSLLIHEQFF
TRBV6-2/TRBV6-3	-	TRBJ2-1	-	TGTGCCAGCAGTTACTCGCACAGTATCCGAGAGACCCAGTTCTTC	CASSYSHSIRETQFF
TRBV9	-	TRBJ1-1	TRBD1	TGTGCCAGCAGCCAGGGACAGGAGGCAGTCGCGTGGACTGAAGCTTTCTTT	CASSQGQEAVAWTEAFF
TRBV12-3/TRBV12-4	many	TRBJ2-3	TRBD1	TGTGCCAGCAGGGAGACAGGGGGCGCATGGACAGATACACAGTATTTT	CASRETGGAWTDTQYF
TRBV7-2	few	TRBJ1-5	TRBD1	TGTGCCAGCAGCTTAGCTGTGACAGGGGGCGCATTGGTCTATAGCAATCAGCCCCAGCATTTT	CASSLAVTGGALVYSNQPQHF
TRBV6-1	many	TRBJ2-7	-	TGTGTCGCCTATGGGCCCCTAAACGAGCAGTACTTC	CVAYGPLNEQYF
TRBV11-2	few	TRBJ1-1	TRBD1	TGTGCCAGCAGCCGACAGGGGTTCACTGAAGCTTTCTTT	CASSRQGFTEAFF
TRBV28	many	TRBJ1-6	TRBD1	TGTGCCAGCGCGGGTTGGGGGACAGGGCTATCACCCCTCCACTTT	CASAGWGTGLSPLHF
TRBV5-5	-	TRBJ2-1	-	TGCGCCAGCAGCCAAGTAACAGGGAGGGATGAGCAGTTCTTC	CASSQVTGRDEQFF
TRBV6-1	-	TRBJ2-3	-	TGTGCCAGCAGTGGATCAGGAGACTGGGATACGCAGTATTTT	CASSGSGDWDTQYF
TRBV29-1	-	TRBJ2-5	-	TGCAGCGTTGAGAGGGGCCAGGGCCAAGAGACCCAGTACTTC	CSVERGQGQETQYF
TRBV9	few	TRBJ2-2	TRBD2	TGTGCCAGCAGCGCCCGGACTAGCGGAAACACCGGGGAGCTGTTTTTT	CASSARTSGNTGELFF
TRBV4-1	many	TRBJ2-3	TRBD2	TGCGCCAGCAGCGCCGGACGCGGGAGGGCCTTGGGCACAGATACGCAGTATTTT	CASSAGRGRALGTDTQYF
TRBV7-2	many	TRBJ1-6	TRBD1	TGTGCCAGCAGCTTACGCCAGGGACAGGGAAACTCACCCCTCCACTTT	CASSLRQGQGNSPLHF
TRBV7-2	-	TRBJ2-1	-	TGTGCCAGCAGTTTTAATGTTGGGCCCTACAATGAGCAGTTCTTC	CASSFNVGPYNEQFF
TRBV5-1	-	TRBJ2-1	TRBD2	TGCGCCAGCAGCCCAGTGACTAGCGGGATTTCCTACAATGAGCAGTTCTTC	CASSPVTSGISYNEQFF
TRBV10-3	many	TRBJ2-1	TRBD1	TGTGCCATCAGTGAGTCAACAGGGGGCAGGAATGAGCAGTTCTTC	CAISESTGGRNEQFF
TRBV7-2	once	TRBJ2-5	-	TGTGCCAGCAGCTCACCCTCGACAGGCGGGGAGACCCAGTACTTC	CASSSPSTGGETQYF
TRBV9	-	TRBJ2-7	TRBD1	TGTGCCAGCAGCGTCGGGACAGGGTCCGGGGAGCAGTACTTC	CASSVGTGSGEQYF
TRBV20-1	many	TRBJ1-1	TRBD1	TGCAGCCTCTCTACCGGGACAGGGTTGATGGCTTTCTTT	CSLSTGTGLMAFF
TRBV2	many	TRBJ2-2	-	TGTGCCAGCAGCGCGGGGACCGGGGAGCTGTTTTTT	CASSAGTGELFF
TRBV28	many	TRBJ1-5	-	TGTGCCAGCAGCCCCCCGGGGGCGTTGGGCAATCAGCCCCAGCATTTT	CASSPPGALGNQPQHF
TRBV20-1	many	TRBJ2-7	TRBD1	TGCAGTGCTGACAGGGTGGGGACAGGCTACGAGCAGTACTTC	CSADRVGTGYEQYF
TRBV30	many	TRBJ1-1	TRBD1	TGTGCCTGGAGTCCCGCGAGGACAGGGGTAAACACTGAAGCTTTCTTT	CAWSPARTGVNTEAFF
TRBV9	few	TRBJ1-1	-	TGTGCCAGCAGCGTCCGGGACTTGAACACTGAAGCTTTCTTT	CASSVRDLNTEAFF
TRBV9	-	TRBJ2-1	TRBD2	TGTGCCAGCAGCGGGACGGGACTAGCGGTCTCCTACAATGAGCAGTTCTTC	CASSGTGLAVSYNEQFF
TRBV29-1	-	TRBJ1-1	-	TGCAGCGTGGGATCCGGGGCTTTCTTT	CSVGSGAFF
TRBV6-1	many	TRBJ1-2	-	TGTGCCAGCAGCCGAGGGAACGGCTACACCTTC	CASSRGNGYTF
TRBV27	few	TRBJ1-1	TRBD1	TGTGCCAGCAGTTTAGCGGGACAGAACACTAAAGCTTTCTTT	CASSLAGQNTKAFF
TRBV4-1	-	TRBJ2-2	-	TGCGCCAGCAGCCAAGGGGTCCTAGCGCGAGATAACACCGGGGAGCTGTTTTTT	CASSQGVLARDNTGELFF
TRBV29-1	many	TRBJ2-3	TRBD2	TGCAGCGTTGGGACTAGCGGGAGCACAGATACGCAGTATTTT	CSVGTSGSTDTQYF
TRBV15	many	TRBJ2-5	-	TGTGCCACCAGCAGAGATGGAGGGCGTCAGGGGACCCAGTACTTC	CATSRDGGRQGTQYF
TRBV3-1	many	TRBJ1-5	-	TGTGCCAGCAGCCAAGCAGGGAGTCAGCCCCAGCATTTT	CASSQAGSQPQHF
TRBV6-1	many	TRBJ2-5	TRBD1	TGTGCCAGCACGGACAGGGACCAAGAGACCCAGTACTTC	CASTDRDQETQYF
TRBV18	many	TRBJ2-1	TRBD1	TGTGCCAGCTCACCGTACAGACAGGGGTCGTACAATGAGCAGTTCTTC	CASSPYRQGSYNEQFF
TRBV20-1	many	TRBJ1-5	-	TGCAGTGCTGTAGTAGTGGGGGCCGCTCAGCCCCAGCATTTT	CSAVVVGAAQPQHF
TRBV27	-	TRBJ2-7	TRBD2	TGTGCCAGCAGTTTAATCGGGGCGGGAGGGCCGTACGAGCAGTACTTC	CASSLIGAGGPYEQYF
TRBV6-5	few	TRBJ1-5	TRBD1	TGTGCCAGCAGTTATATACCCGGGACAGGGGACAATCAGCCCCAGCATTTT	CASSYIPGTGDNQPQHF
TRBV6-1	many	TRBJ2-5	-	TGTGCCAGCAGTTCCGGGACGGAAGAGACCCAGTACTTC	CASSSGTEETQYF